These 32 T cell receptor beta chains share one sample of origin, sequenced in a study of cytomegalovirus exposure and HLA in healthy donors. The PCR was carried out with 60 Vbeta primers and 13 Jbeta primers. The method was immunoSEQ multiplex PCR; TCRdb's version includes in-frame clones alone and lacks a portion of them. The top ten hold around 5.5% of the sample, which has about 140,000 clones, roughly 89% seen once. The source material was PBMCs. The receptors come from a woman aged 30 to 39 in good health and CMV-seronegative.

V is TRBV19 and J is TRBJ1-1; TRBD1 matches 7 bases. CDR1 LNHDA and CDR2 SQIVND come from the germline V gene (reference sequence). The CDR3 contains 13 residues. The V segment lost 6 bases and the J segment 1 base; nucleotides outside the gene matches: 2. CDR3 protein: CASREGANTEAFF. In DNA form, the CDR3 reads TGTGCCAGTAGAGAGGGGGCGAACACTGAAGCTTTCTTT. Complete variable domain (other parts from reference TRBV19 and TRBJ1-1): DGGITQSPKYLFRKEGQNVTLSCEQNLNHDAMYWYRQDPGQGLRLIYYSQIVNDFQKGDIAEGYSVSREKKESFPLTVTSAQKNPTAFYLCASREGANTEAFFGQGTRLTVV.

V usage is TRBV4-2 and J usage is TRBJ2-3; perhaps TRBD1 as D (6 bases). V shed 6 bases and J shed 5 bases, with 9 bases lying between them. The CDR3 totals 12 residues. Germline CDR1 is LGHNA and CDR2 is YNFKEQ. CDR3 nucleotides: TGTGCCAGCAGTGTAGGGGGAGATACGCAGTATTTT. Translation: CASSVGGDTQYF.

The chain uses TRBV30 and TRBJ2-1; maybe TRBD1 (7 bases). Germline V gene sequence: CDR1 GTSNPN, CDR2 SVGIG (reference sequence). There are 15 residues in the CDR3. Trimming removed 4 bases from V and 2 bases from J, with 15 bases in between. The CDR3 reads CAWNNDREAYNEQFF. CDR3 sequence (DNA): TGTGCCTGGAACAACGACAGGGAGGCCTACAATGAGCAGTTCTTC.

In this sample, this clone turned up once. The chain joins TRBV6-5 to TRBJ2-1; D gene uncertain. This CDR3 is built from 14 residues. V lost 2 bases and J 6 bases, leaving 11 bases between the germline ends. Per the germline V gene, CDR1 is MNHEY and CDR2 is SVGAGI. The CDR3 reads CASSYLDWSNEQFF. CDR3 DNA: TGTGCCAGCAGTTACCTAGACTGGAGCAATGAGCAGTTCTTC.

The chain carries TRBV7-2 and TRBJ1-1; 10 nucleotides agree with TRBD1. V lost 1 base and J lost 5; bases outside the gene matches: 1. The CDR3 is 14 residues long. Germline CDR1 and CDR2: SGHTA and FQGNSA. CDR3 sequence (DNA): TGTGCCAGCAGCTTAGGACAGGGGGCGACTGAAGCTTTCTTT. It codes for CASSLGQGATEAFF.

This clone was seen only a few times. The gene calls are TRBV4-1 and TRBJ2-1; 8 nucleotides line up with TRBD1. The V gene's germline CDR1 is MGHRA and CDR2 YSYEKL. Unmatched junction bases numbered 10, after V lost 4 bases and J lost 8 bases. This CDR3 has 15 amino acids. In DNA form, the CDR3 reads TGCGCCAGCAGCCTCGGACGGACAGGGAGTCATGAGCAGTTCTTC. The encoded protein is CASSLGRTGSHEQFF.

The chain couples TRBV2 to TRBJ2-1, with D perhaps TRBD2 (6 bases). V lost 6 bases and J lost 12, with 12 bases in between. The germline gives CDR1 SNHLY, CDR2 FYNNEI. This CDR3 is 11 amino acids long. CDR3 protein: CASRGGIGQFF. The CDR3 bases are TGTGCCAGCAGGGGCGGGATAGGGCAGTTCTTC.

The V gene is TRBV10-3, the J gene TRBJ1-2; D possibly corresponds to TRBD1 (5 bases). Trimming removed 0 bases from V and 2 bases from J, with 13 bases in between. The germline gives CDR1 ENHRY, CDR2 SYGVKD. The CDR3 runs to 16 residues. CDR3 DNA: TGTGCCATCAGTGAGTCGTTGGCGGGGCAGAACTATGGCTACACCTTC. It encodes CAISESLAGQNYGYTF.

This chain connects TRBV10-3 to TRBJ2-1; 8 bases fit TRBD1. The CDR3 is 15 residues long. Trimming took 4 bases from V and 1 from J; bases not matched to a gene: 3. Germline loops: CDR1 ENHRY, CDR2 SYGVKD. CDR3 loop: CAISAGQGSYNEQFF. For the CDR3, the DNA is TGTGCCATCAGTGCCGGACAGGGATCCTACAATGAGCAGTTCTTC.

J is TRBJ2-2 and V is TRBV6-1; TRBD2 agrees at 10 bases. The CDR3 has 16 amino acids. Germline CDR1 MNHNS, CDR2 SASEGT. J gave up 1 base and V 4 bases, and 3 bases lay outside the gene matches. The CDR3: CASSGLAGGNTGELFF. DNA for the CDR3: TGTGCCAGCAGTGGGTTAGCGGGGGGGAACACCGGGGAGCTGTTTTTT.

This clone was counted a single time. The junction shows a germline mismatch at one end, possibly a read error. The chain combines TRBV7-7 with TRBJ2-5, with 11 positions matching TRBD2. CDR3 size: 17 residues. Per germline, CDR1 SSHAT and CDR2 FNYEAQ (reference sequence). The CDR3 here is CASSPNRLAGYQETQYF. The DNA for the CDR3 is TGTGCTAGCAGCCCCAATAGACTAGCGGGGTACCAAGAGACCCAGTACTTC. Supplemented by reference TRBV7-7 and TRBJ2-5, the full variable domain reads GAGVSQSPRYKVTKRGQDVTLRCDPISSHATLYWYQQALGQGPEFLTYFNYEAQPDKSGLPSDRFSAERPEGSISTLTIQRTEQRDSAMYRCASSPNRLAGYQETQYFGPGTRLLVL.

The chain recombines TRBV27 with TRBJ1-2, with D possibly TRBD1 on 6 matching bases. The CDR3 sequence is 13 residues long. The V gene's germline CDR1 is MNHEY and CDR2 SMNVEV (reference sequence). Trimming cost V 8 bases and J 4 bases, with 14 bases left between them. CDR3 sequence reads: CASAPGGSYGYTF. CDR3 coding DNA: TGTGCCAGCGCGCCGGGGGGCAGCTATGGCTACACCTTC.

This chain connects TRBV13 to TRBJ1-5, with TRBD1 matching over 10 bases. The CDR3 runs 17 residues. Germline V gives CDR1 PRHDT, CDR2 FYEKMQ (reference sequence). J lost 6 bases, V lost 5 bases, and 13 bases had no gene match. The CDR3 loop reads CASSLETGGGSGQPQHF. The DNA of the CDR3 is TGTGCCAGCAGCCTTGAGACAGGGGGCGGTTCAGGTCAGCCCCAGCATTTT.

The J gene is TRBJ2-7, the V gene TRBV7-9; TRBD1 agrees at 8 bases. Trimming took 5 bases from V and 0 from J; bases not matched to a gene: 6. Germline V gene lookup returns CDR1 SEHNR and CDR2 FQNEAQ (reference sequence). CDR3 length equals 15 residues. The CDR3 bases are TGTGCCAGCAGCCATACAGGGGGGAACTCCTACGAGCAGTACTTC. Protein product: CASSHTGGNSYEQYF.

The CDR3 nucleotides read TGCGCCAGCAGCTTGTCGGGGGGCTACACCGGGGAGCTGTTTTTT. It codes for CASSLSGGYTGELFF. The J gene is TRBJ2-2, the V gene TRBV5-1; a weak D match, TRBD2 (7 bases). The V and J ends lost 1 base and 3 bases respectively, with 10 bases between them. The CDR3 extends over 15 amino acids. Germline loops: CDR1 SGHRS, CDR2 YFSETQ.

This chain links TRBV5-6 with TRBJ2-3; 12 bases are a match to TRBD1. Losses at the gene ends were 4 bases for V and 0 bases for J; bases not matched to a gene: 9. Germline V lookup: CDR1 SGHDT, CDR2 YYEEEE. This CDR3 has 18 residues. CDR3 DNA sequence: TGTGCCAGCAGCGACCGGGACAGGGGGCCCCCTAGCACAGATACGCAGTATTTT. Translation gives CASSDRDRGPPSTDTQYF.

Worth noting for this clone: Mismatch with germline at one junction end may stem from a read error. The chain joins TRBV4-3 to TRBJ2-3, with 9 bases matching TRBD2. Germline-derived CDR1 and CDR2 are LGHNA and YSLEER. CDR3 length: 21 amino acids. CDR3 sequence reads: CASSQDLTISGGGTSTDTQYF. In nucleotides, the CDR3 is TGCGCCAGCAGTCAAGATCTTACAATTAGCGGGGGAGGGACTAGCACAGATACGCAGTATTTT.

The J gene is TRBJ1-4, the V gene TRBV28; D gene ambiguous. V lost 5 bases, J lost 7 bases, and 32 bases lay in between. The CDR3 runs to 20 residues. Germline CDR1 is MDHEN and CDR2 is SYDVKM. The CDR3 here is CASSPGWSLGIGGLGEKLFF. DNA for the CDR3: TGTGCCAGCAGTCCCGGGTGGTCGCTCGGGATAGGAGGACTTGGTGAAAAACTGTTTTTT.

This clone was detected once. The chain combines TRBV18 with TRBJ2-1; D perhaps matches TRBD2 (7 bases). Germline V gene lookup returns CDR1 KGHSH and CDR2 LQKENI. Trimming shortened V by 5 bases and J by 4 bases, and 18 bases separated the two germline ends. The length of the CDR3 is 16 residues. The CDR3 region has the DNA TGTGCCAGCTCAACCGCCCTAGGGGGGGTTTACAATGAGCAGTTCTTC. Its translation is CASSTALGGVYNEQFF.

The chain links TRBV28 to TRBJ2-4; a weak D match, TRBD1 (7 bases). CDR1 and CDR2 (germline): MDHEN, SYDVKM. CDR3 length: 14 amino acids. V was pared by 6 bases and J by 6 bases, with 15 bases between. This CDR3 reads CASRSGEGANIQYF. The CDR3 bases are TGTGCCAGCAGGTCGGGAGAGGGGGCAAACATTCAGTACTTC.

The chain recombines TRBV6-5 with TRBJ1-3; D gene ambiguous. The CDR3 has 15 residues. Germline CDR1 MNHEY, CDR2 SVGAGI. V lost 0 bases and J 0 bases, leaving 6 bases between the germline ends. In DNA, the CDR3 is TGTGCCAGCAGTTACTCTTACGGCTCTGGAAACACCATATATTTT. Residues: CASSYSYGSGNTIYF.

The chain joins TRBV7-9 to TRBJ1-1, with D unresolved. Germline V lookup: CDR1 SEHNR, CDR2 FQNEAQ (reference sequence). V gave up 5 bases and J gave up 6 bases, with 10 bases separating them. This CDR3 region has 12 residues. CDR3 nucleotides: TGTGCCAGCAGCGAGAGAAGCTCTGAAGCTTTCTTT. Its protein product is CASSERSSEAFF.

The rearrangement joins TRBV19 to TRBJ2-5, with D possibly TRBD2 on 6 matching bases. V was trimmed by 1 base and J by 5 bases, leaving 8 bases between them. From germline, CDR1 is LNHDA and CDR2 SQIVND (reference sequence). The CDR3 spans 13 residues. CDR3 protein: CASSIGGGETQYF. DNA of the CDR3: TGTGCCAGTAGTATAGGGGGAGGTGAGACCCAGTACTTC.

This chain joins TRBV2 and TRBJ1-2; the match to TRBD1 covers 8 bases. This CDR3 is built from 14 residues. Germline V gene sequence: CDR1 SNHLY, CDR2 FYNNEI. Unmatched junction bases numbered 0, after V lost 3 bases and J lost 0 bases. CDR3 protein: CASSETGANYGYTF. The DNA of the CDR3 is TGTGCCAGCAGTGAGACAGGGGCTAACTATGGCTACACCTTC.

The chain couples TRBV13 to TRBJ1-1; TRBD1 aligns across 8 bases. The length of the CDR3 is 15 residues. V trimming: 6 bases; J trimming: 0 bases; junction bases outside the gene matches: 6. The germline CDR1 and CDR2 sequences are PRHDT and FYEKMQ (reference sequence). Written as DNA, the CDR3 is TGTGCCAGCAGGACTAGACAGGGGTTGAACACTGAAGCTTTCTTT. Protein sequence: CASRTRQGLNTEAFF.

The chain joins TRBV30 to TRBJ2-7; the match to TRBD2 covers 7 bases. J was trimmed by 5 bases and V by 3 bases; bases with no gene match: 10. The germline CDR1 and CDR2 sequences are GTSNPN and SVGIG (reference sequence). The CDR3 consists of 14 residues. The CDR3 coding sequence is TGTGCCTGGAGCTTGGGTAGCGGGTTCGACGAGCAGTACTTC. Its translation is CAWSLGSGFDEQYF.

This clone showed up just once. The J gene is TRBJ1-3, the V gene TRBV4-3, with 7 bases that match TRBD1. Germline V lookup: CDR1 LGHNA, CDR2 YSLEER. V lost 4 bases to trimming and J lost 4 bases; unmatched junction nucleotides: 13. CDR3 size: 17 residues. The CDR3 DNA sequence: TGCGCCAGCAGCCCTACATGGGACAGTCCCTCAGGAAACACCATATATTTT. Translating gives CASSPTWDSPSGNTIYF.

The rearrangement links TRBV29-1 to TRBJ2-1; 12 nucleotides agree with TRBD2. This CDR3 is built from 18 residues. V gave up 4 bases and J gave up 7 bases; unmatched junction bases: 17. Germline V gene data show CDR1 as SQVTM and CDR2 as ANQGSEA. In nucleotides, the CDR3 is TGCAGCGTTGGCCCTTCAATGTCTAGCGGGGGGGCAGGTAATGAGCAGTTCTTC. It translates to CSVGPSMSSGGAGNEQFF.

The chain is built from TRBV11-2 and TRBJ1-1; the match to TRBD1 covers 7 bases. The CDR3 sequence is 16 residues long. After removal of 6 bases from V and 8 bases from J, the junction contained 18 bases not matched to a gene. Looked up from germline, CDR1 is SGHAT and CDR2 is FQNNGV. The CDR3 DNA is TGTGCCAGCAGGCCTAACAGGGGCCCCAGGACAGGAGAAGCTTTCTTT. It translates to CASRPNRGPRTGEAFF. Together with reference TRBV11-2 and TRBJ1-1, the CDR3 gives the full variable domain: EAGVAQSPRYKIIEKRQSVAFWCNPISGHATLYWYQQILGQGPKLLIQFQNNGVVDDSQLPKDRFSAERLKGVDSTLKIQPAKLEDSAVYLCASRPNRGPRTGEAFFGQGTRLTVV.

V gene TRBV29-1 combines with J gene TRBJ1-3; D is unclear. The germline gives CDR1 SQVTM, CDR2 ANQGSEA. V was trimmed by 7 bases and J by 3 bases, leaving 13 bases between them. The CDR3 loop spans 13 amino acids. In nucleotides, the CDR3 is TGCAGCGCTCAAACGGGGTTTGGAAACACCATATATTTT. This encodes CSAQTGFGNTIYF. The full variable domain, in which reference TRBV29-1 and TRBJ1-3 provide the parts outside the CDR3, is SAVISQKPSRDICQRGTSLTIQCQVDSQVTMMFWYRQQPGQSLTLIATANQGSEATYESGFVIDKFPISRPNLTFSTLTVSNMSPEDSSIYLCSAQTGFGNTIYFGEGSWLTVV.

V usage is TRBV27 and J usage is TRBJ2-5, with 7 bases aligning to TRBD1. The DNA end favors TRBJ2-7, so the J call may be wrong. Germline values: CDR1 MNHEY, CDR2 SMNVEV (reference sequence). CDR3 size: 13 residues. The CDR3 sequence: CASSLDRITEQYF. DNA of the CDR3: TGTGCCAGCAGTTTGGACAGGATTACCGAGCAGTACTTC.

This clone was observed a few times. The chain uses TRBV25-1 and TRBJ2-7; 8 bases agree with TRBD2. The germline V gene has CDR1 MGHDK and CDR2 SYGVNS. Germline trimming cut 6 bases from V and 3 bases from J; bases unmatched to any gene: 7. The length of the CDR3 is 14 residues. In DNA form, the CDR3 reads TGTGCCAGCAGCAGAGCGGGGGAAAACTACGAGCAGTACTTC. Translation: CASSRAGENYEQYF.